The sample holds one count of the clone carrying this T cell receptor beta chain. Blood donors were healthy children aged about 16-56 months and healthy nonsmoking adults. This record belongs to a study of naive CD8 T cells in extremely preterm neonates. The germline CDR1 and CDR2 sequences are SGHAT and FQNNGV. V shed 1 base and J shed 0 bases, with 10 bases lying between them. The CDR3 length is 16 residues. Clones were sequenced by immunoSEQ multiplex PCR, and TCRdb holds only the in-frame ones, with some missing. The sample contains under 7,000 clones, 95% to 98% of which appear only once. The J gene is TRBJ2-1, the V gene TRBV11-2; tentatively, D is TRBD1 (5 bases). This clonotype originated in a human donor in good health. The sequencing input was naive CD8+ T cells from blood. CDR3 residues: CASSLGGASSYNEQFF. The CDR3 bases are TGTGCCAGCAGCTTAGGTGGGGCGAGCTCCTACAATGAGCAGTTCTTC.